The 10 T cell receptor beta chains presented below share a single source sample, sequenced in a study of blood T cell repertoires in COVID-19. This table comes from immunoSEQ multiplex PCR, and its TCRdb copy is limited to in-frame clones, with some not included. The sample lists about 320,000 clones, over 75% occurring once. The specimen was peripheral blood. The receptors come from a human donor in a cohort sampled during active COVID-19.

This clone was recorded only once. The V and J genes are TRBV10-2 and TRBJ2-3, with 9 bases fitting TRBD1. The CDR3 has 16 residues. V was pared by 5 bases and J by 3 bases, with 9 bases of the junction left unmatched. Germline V gene sequence: CDR1 WSHSY, CDR2 SAAADI. CDR3 sequence: CASSPGPGQGTDTQYF. DNA for the CDR3: TGCGCCAGCAGTCCGGGTCCAGGACAGGGGACAGATACGCAGTATTTT.

In this sample, this clone turned up once. J is TRBJ2-1 and V is TRBV6-1; 7 bases match TRBD1. The germline gives CDR1 MNHNS, CDR2 SASEGT. This CDR3 is built from 15 residues. Trimming cost V 3 bases and J 0 bases; bases outside gene matches: 2. The CDR3 loop reads CASSDWDSSYNEQFF. The CDR3, as DNA: TGTGCCAGCAGTGATTGGGACAGCTCCTACAATGAGCAGTTCTTC.

The chain links TRBV2 to TRBJ2-7; TRBD2 might be the D (7 bases). The germline CDR1 and CDR2 sequences are SNHLY and FYNNEI. V was shortened by 11 bases and J by 4 bases, with 18 bases between the two germline ends. The CDR3 is 13 residues long. CDR3 in amino acids: CASAWGGDYEQYF. The CDR3 region has the DNA TGTGCCTCTGCTTGGGGGGGCGATTACGAGCAGTACTTC.

The V gene is TRBV6-5, the J gene TRBJ2-7; possible D gene TRBD2, 6 bases. Germline CDR1 and CDR2: MNHEY and SVGAGI. This CDR3 has 11 residues. V was trimmed by 10 bases and J by 5 bases, leaving 12 bases between them. CDR3 in DNA: TGTGCCATCCTCGGGGGTCACGAGCAGTACTTC. Its protein product is CAILGGHEQYF.

This clone has a single count. The chain uses TRBV6-5 and TRBJ2-7; a weak D match, TRBD2 (5 bases). The germline V and J ends were trimmed by 6 bases and 3 bases, with 12 bases remaining between them. The CDR3 totals 13 residues. The germline CDR1 and CDR2 sequences are MNHEY and SVGAGI. CDR3 nucleotides: TGTGCCAGCAGCTATCTTCGGGACTACGAGCAGTACTTC. This translates into CASSYLRDYEQYF.

The chain employs TRBV7-2 and TRBJ2-5, with 10 bases matching TRBD2. The CDR3 runs to 17 residues. After removal of 3 bases from V and 2 bases from J, the junction contained 9 bases not matched to a gene. Germline-derived CDR1 and CDR2 are SGHTA and FQGNSA. CDR3 nucleotide sequence: TGTGCCAGCAGCTTCTACGCTAGCGGGGGACCTCAAGAGACCCAGTACTTC. Translating it yields CASSFYASGGPQETQYF.

V is TRBV5-1 and J is TRBJ1-1; 7 nucleotides match TRBD1. The length of the CDR3 is 14 residues. Germline V gene lookup returns CDR1 SGHRS and CDR2 YFSETQ. J was trimmed by 5 bases and V by 4 bases; bases with no gene match: 8. The chain's CDR3 is CASSGGRGWTEAFF. The CDR3 nucleotides read TGCGCCAGCAGCGGAGGCAGGGGGTGGACTGAAGCTTTCTTT.

The chain combines TRBV27 with TRBJ2-7; 11 bases agree with TRBD1. This CDR3 is 13 amino acids long. V was pared by 8 bases and J by 5 bases, with 5 bases of the junction left unmatched. Germline CDR1 is MNHEY and CDR2 is SMNVEV (reference sequence). This chain's CDR3 is CASGWDRGNEQYF. CDR3 in DNA: TGTGCCAGCGGGTGGGACAGGGGGAACGAGCAGTACTTC.

The V call is TRBV3-1 (or the pseudogene TRBV3-2), the J call TRBJ1-2; D is possibly TRBD1 (6 bases). Germline assignment: CDR1 LGHDT and CDR2 YNNKEL (reference sequence). This CDR3 has 17 amino acids. The germline V and J ends were trimmed by 4 bases and 6 bases, with 24 bases remaining between them. The CDR3 here is CASSPNPSVGGRDGYTF. The CDR3 bases are TGTGCCAGCAGCCCGAATCCATCCGTCGGGGGGCGGGATGGCTACACCTTC.

This clone was detected a few times. This chain links TRBV10-3 with TRBJ1-1; D gene unclear. This CDR3 comprises 14 residues. From germline, CDR1 is ENHRY and CDR2 SYGVKD. The V end was cut by 0 bases, the J end by 5 bases, with 10 bases between. Here the CDR3 reads CAISESPGRTEAFF. CDR3 in DNA: TGTGCCATCAGTGAGTCCCCGGGAAGGACTGAAGCTTTCTTT.